This T cell receptor (beta chain) was profiled in a study of response to subunit inactivated influenza vaccine. Germline loops: CDR1 SGHTS, CDR2 YDEGEE. This CDR3 contains 15 residues. V lost 1 base and J lost 2, with 12 bases in between. General study points: Seasonal influenza vaccination, on each occasion, was suggested by the authors to recruit few new T cells.

In TCRdb, the RT-PCR reads were re-called with MiXCR into one record per CDR3 protein. This sample has about 800,000 distinct CDR3 sequences, with less than 25% found just once. This clonotype occurred many times. Its antigen remains unknown. The origin of this receptor is a man between 45 and 60 years old who received an inactivated influenza vaccine. This specimen consisted of PBMCs from blood, obtained around 5 days after vaccination. The V gene is TRBV5-8, the J gene TRBJ1-2; D is possibly TRBD1 (6 bases). CDR3 region: CASSLTGLRNYGYTF. The CDR3 bases are TGTGCCAGCAGCTTGACAGGGCTGAGGAACTATGGCTACACCTTC.